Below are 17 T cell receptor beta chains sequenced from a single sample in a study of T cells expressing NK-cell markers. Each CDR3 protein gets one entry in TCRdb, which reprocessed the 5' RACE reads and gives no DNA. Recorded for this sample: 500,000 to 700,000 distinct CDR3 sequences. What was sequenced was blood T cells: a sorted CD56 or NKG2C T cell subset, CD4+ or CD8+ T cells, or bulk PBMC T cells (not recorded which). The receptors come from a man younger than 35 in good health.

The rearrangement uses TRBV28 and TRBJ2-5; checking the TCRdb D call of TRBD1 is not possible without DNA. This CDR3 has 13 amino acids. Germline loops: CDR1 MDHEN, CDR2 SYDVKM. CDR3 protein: CASSLPRGETQYF. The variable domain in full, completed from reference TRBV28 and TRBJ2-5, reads DVKVTQSSRYLVKRTGEKVFLECVQDMDHENMFWYRQDPGLGLRLIYFSYDVKMKEKGDIPEGYSVSREKKERFSLILESASTNQTSMYLCASSLPRGETQYFGPGTRLLVL.

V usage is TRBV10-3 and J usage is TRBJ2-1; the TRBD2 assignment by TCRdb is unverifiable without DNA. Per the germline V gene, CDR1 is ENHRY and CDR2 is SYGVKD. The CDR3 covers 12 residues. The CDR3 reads CATQEGYNEQFF.

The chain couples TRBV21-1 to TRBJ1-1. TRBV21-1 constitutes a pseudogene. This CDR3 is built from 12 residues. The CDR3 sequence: CASSKQTGEAFF.

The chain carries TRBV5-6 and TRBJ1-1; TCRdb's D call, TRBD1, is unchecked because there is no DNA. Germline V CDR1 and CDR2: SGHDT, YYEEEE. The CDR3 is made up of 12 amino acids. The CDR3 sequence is CASSLRGGEAFF.

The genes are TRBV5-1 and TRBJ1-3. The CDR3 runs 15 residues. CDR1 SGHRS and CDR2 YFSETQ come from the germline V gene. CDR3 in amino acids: CASSLDGASGNTIYF.

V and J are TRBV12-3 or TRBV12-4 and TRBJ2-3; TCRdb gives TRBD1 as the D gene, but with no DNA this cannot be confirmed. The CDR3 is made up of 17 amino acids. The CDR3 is CASSSPGPLRYTDTQYF.

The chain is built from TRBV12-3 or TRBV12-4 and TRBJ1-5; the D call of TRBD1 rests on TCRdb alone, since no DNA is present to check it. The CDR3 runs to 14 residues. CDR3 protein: CASSRAGAIQPQHF.

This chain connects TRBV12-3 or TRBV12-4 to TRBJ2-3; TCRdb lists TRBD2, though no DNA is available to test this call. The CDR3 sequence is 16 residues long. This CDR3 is CASMALAGGPVDTQYF.

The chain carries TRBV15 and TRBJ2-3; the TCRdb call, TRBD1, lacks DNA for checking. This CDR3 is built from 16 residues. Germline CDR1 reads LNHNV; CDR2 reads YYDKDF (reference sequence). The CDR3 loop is CATSSQQGYGTDTQYF.

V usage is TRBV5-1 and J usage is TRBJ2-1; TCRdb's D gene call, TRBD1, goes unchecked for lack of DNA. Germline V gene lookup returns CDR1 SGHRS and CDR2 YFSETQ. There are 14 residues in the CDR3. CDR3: CASSLRTGGGEQFF.

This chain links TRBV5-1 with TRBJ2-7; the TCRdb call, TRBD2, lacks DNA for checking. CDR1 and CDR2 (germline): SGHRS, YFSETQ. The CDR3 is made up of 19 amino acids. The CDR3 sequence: CASSLVCFFVRRASYEQYF.

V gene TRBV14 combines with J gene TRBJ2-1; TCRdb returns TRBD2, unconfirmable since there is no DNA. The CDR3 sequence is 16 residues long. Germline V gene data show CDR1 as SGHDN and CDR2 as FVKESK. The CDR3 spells CASSPTGGRGYNEQFF.

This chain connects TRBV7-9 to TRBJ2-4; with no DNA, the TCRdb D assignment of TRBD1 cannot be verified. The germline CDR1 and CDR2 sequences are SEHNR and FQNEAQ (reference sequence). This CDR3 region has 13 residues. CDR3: CASSLSSDRFPFF.

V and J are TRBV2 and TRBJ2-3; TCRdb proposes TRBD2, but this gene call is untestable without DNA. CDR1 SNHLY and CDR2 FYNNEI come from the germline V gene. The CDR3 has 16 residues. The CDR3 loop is CASSREAGGYTDTQYF.

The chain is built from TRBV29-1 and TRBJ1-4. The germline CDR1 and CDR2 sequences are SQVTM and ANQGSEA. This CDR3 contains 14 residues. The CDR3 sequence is CSGWSGTFNEKLFF.

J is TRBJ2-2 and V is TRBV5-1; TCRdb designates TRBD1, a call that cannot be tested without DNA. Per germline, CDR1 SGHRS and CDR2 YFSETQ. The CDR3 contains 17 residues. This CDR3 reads CASSPPQGQGNTGELFF.

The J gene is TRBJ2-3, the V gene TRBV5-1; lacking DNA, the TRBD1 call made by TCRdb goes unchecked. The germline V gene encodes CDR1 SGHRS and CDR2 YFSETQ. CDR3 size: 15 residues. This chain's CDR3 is CASSFDSTPTDTQYF.